A selection of T cell receptor beta chains follows, all from one sample in a study of cytomegalovirus exposure and HLA in healthy donors. Libraries were prepared by immunoSEQ multiplex PCR; TCRdb keeps only in-frame clonotypes and omits some of them. The record lists roughly 57,000 clones, of which the ten most abundant hold 9% to 15%. Sequenced material: PBMCs. The source is a woman in her 30s in good health and CMV-seropositive. Both conserved end residues are part of each CDR3. Each record gives: V gene, J gene, D gene, CDR3 length, CDR3 protein. The D gene is left open where the match is weak.

V: TRBV6-4
J: TRBJ1-2
D: -
length: 11
CDR3: CASSGQNGYTF

V: TRBV6-5
J: TRBJ1-2
D: TRBD1
length: 15
CDR3: CASSYSGTANYGYTF

V: TRBV5-6
J: TRBJ2-3
D: -
length: 13
CDR3: CASSLAGTDTQYF

V: TRBV11-2
J: TRBJ2-5
D: TRBD1
length: 15
CDR3: CASSLNRGVDETQYF

V: TRBV5-4
J: TRBJ2-7
D: TRBD1
length: 15
CDR3: CASSLVHRGINEQYF

V: TRBV7-9
J: TRBJ1-6
D: -
length: 15
CDR3: CASSLGTSDYSPLHF

V: TRBV27
J: TRBJ2-7
D: -
length: 14
CDR3: CASSFAGRPVEQYF

V: TRBV6-5
J: TRBJ2-7
D: -
length: 14
CDR3: CASSRNRATGEQYF

V: TRBV6-1
J: TRBJ1-1
D: -
length: 17
CDR3: CASSEPGGGLLNTEAFF

V: TRBV4-2
J: TRBJ1-1
D: TRBD1
length: 17
CDR3: CASSHLPGQGQGTEAFF

V: TRBV27
J: TRBJ2-2
D: -
length: 14
CDR3: CASSPRTNTGELFF

V: TRBV19
J: TRBJ2-7
D: TRBD2
length: 14
CDR3: CASSIRAGAYEQYF

V: TRBV10-1
J: TRBJ2-7
D: TRBD2
length: 13
CDR3: CASSDGGSYEQYF